This entry concerns a single TCR beta chain. TCRdb keeps only in-frame clones here, not all; method: immunoSEQ multiplex PCR. Of 55,000 to 65,000 clones listed, 94% are singletons. V lost 5 bases to trimming and J lost 4 bases, with 12 bases between them. CDR1 and CDR2 (germline): SSHAT, FNYEAQ (reference sequence). The CDR3 runs to 14 residues. The entry originates in a study of T cell changes during pregnancy in multiple sclerosis. The chain joins TRBV7-7 to TRBJ2-1, with a possible D match to TRBD2 (6 bases). Here the sequenced sample was CD8+ T cells from peripheral blood mononuclear cells, taken in the third trimester of pregnancy. The clonotype comes from a female donor with multiple sclerosis, enrolled in a pregnancy study. CDR3: CASSAGLEYNEQFF. The DNA of the CDR3 is TGTGCCAGCAGCGCGGGACTGGAGTACAATGAGCAGTTCTTC.